The 8 T cell receptor beta chains reported below all come from one sample, sequenced in a study of cytomegalovirus exposure and HLA in healthy donors. This PCR relied on a set of 60 Vbeta primers and 13 Jbeta primers. Method: immunoSEQ multiplex PCR; TCRdb's copy keeps in-frame clones and lacks some. The sample has some 130,000 clones, around 80% seen once. Sequenced material: PBMCs. These receptors came from a female donor in good health and CMV-seronegative.

This clone has a handful of counts. The chain combines TRBV27 with TRBJ2-7; D is possibly TRBD2 (5 bases). Germline assignment: CDR1 MNHEY and CDR2 SMNVEV (reference sequence). The CDR3 is made up of 15 amino acids. V shed 0 bases and J shed 2 bases, with 11 bases lying between them. The CDR3 coding sequence is TGTGCCAGCAGTTTATCGGTAGTCGGGACCTACGAGCAGTACTTC. It codes for CASSLSVVGTYEQYF.

The chain combines TRBV19 with TRBJ2-3; D not resolved. Trimming left V 0 bases short and J 5 bases short, with 6 bases between. Germline CDR1 is LNHDA and CDR2 is SQIVND (reference sequence). The CDR3 loop spans 13 amino acids. The DNA of the CDR3 is TGTGCCAGTAGTATAGAGTCGAGAGATACGCAGTATTTT. This codes for CASSIESRDTQYF.

V usage is TRBV5-6 and J usage is TRBJ2-7, with 10 bases aligning to TRBD1. Germline V gene lookup returns CDR1 SGHDT and CDR2 YYEEEE. The junction had 12 bases not matched to a gene; V was cut back by 2 bases and J by 4 bases. This CDR3 region has 17 residues. The CDR3: CASSLSPGQGFPYEQYF. CDR3 coding DNA: TGTGCCAGCAGCTTATCTCCGGGACAGGGGTTTCCTTACGAGCAGTACTTC.

The chain has TRBV4-3 and TRBJ2-5; 9 positions match TRBD2. The CDR3 runs 18 residues. V lost 0 bases to trimming and J lost 5 bases; unmatched junction nucleotides: 13. The germline V gene encodes CDR1 LGHNA and CDR2 YSLEER. The CDR3 protein is CASSQDNRAGGPRETQYF. The CDR3 nucleotides are TGCGCCAGCAGCCAAGACAACCGGGCGGGAGGGCCTCGGGAGACCCAGTACTTC.

The V gene is TRBV6-6, the J gene TRBJ2-1; TRBD2 matches 7 bases. V was clipped by 7 bases and J by 7 bases; unmatched bases: 16. This CDR3 has 16 amino acids. In germline, CDR1 is MNHNY, CDR2 SVGAGI (reference sequence). CDR3 sequence reads: CASNGAGGSGDNEQFF. CDR3 in DNA: TGTGCCAGCAACGGGGCTGGCGGGAGCGGTGATAATGAGCAGTTCTTC.

This chain connects TRBV19 to TRBJ2-3, with 12 bases identical to TRBD2. After removal of 5 bases from V and 2 bases from J, the junction contained 8 bases not matched to a gene. The CDR3 has 17 amino acids. Germline CDR1 and CDR2: LNHDA and SQIVND (reference sequence). This CDR3 is CASSLKTSGSLTDTQYF. The DNA of the CDR3 is TGTGCCAGTAGTTTAAAGACTAGCGGGAGCCTCACAGATACGCAGTATTTT.

The genes are TRBV7-9 and TRBJ2-3; D call uncertain. There are 12 residues in the CDR3. The V end was cut by 7 bases, the J end by 7 bases, with 12 bases between. Germline V gives CDR1 SEHNR, CDR2 FQNEAQ (reference sequence). The CDR3 region is CASTKLENTQYF. The CDR3 coding sequence is TGTGCCAGCACCAAACTTGAAAATACGCAGTATTTT.

The genes are TRBV4-2 and TRBJ1-1; D unclear. The germline V and J ends were trimmed by 1 base and 0 bases, with 9 bases remaining between them. CDR1 is LGHNA and CDR2 is YNFKEQ in the germline V gene. This CDR3 contains 15 residues. The CDR3 region is CASSQVSPLNTEAFF. The CDR3 DNA reads as TGTGCCAGCAGCCAAGTGTCCCCTTTGAACACTGAAGCTTTCTTT.